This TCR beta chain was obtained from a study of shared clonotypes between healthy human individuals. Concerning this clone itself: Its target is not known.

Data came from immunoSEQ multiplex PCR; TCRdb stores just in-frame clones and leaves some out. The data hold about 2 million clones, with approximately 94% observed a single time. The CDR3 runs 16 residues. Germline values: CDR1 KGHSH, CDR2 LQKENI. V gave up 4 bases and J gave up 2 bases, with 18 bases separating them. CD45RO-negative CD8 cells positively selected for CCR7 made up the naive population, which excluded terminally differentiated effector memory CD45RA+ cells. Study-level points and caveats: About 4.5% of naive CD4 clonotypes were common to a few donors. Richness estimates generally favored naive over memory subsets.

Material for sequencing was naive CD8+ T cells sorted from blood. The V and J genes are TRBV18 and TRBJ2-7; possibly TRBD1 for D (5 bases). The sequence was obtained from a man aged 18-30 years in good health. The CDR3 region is CASSRPADTTPYEQYF. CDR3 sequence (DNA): TGTGCCAGCTCACGCCCCGCGGACACGACCCCCTACGAGCAGTACTTC.